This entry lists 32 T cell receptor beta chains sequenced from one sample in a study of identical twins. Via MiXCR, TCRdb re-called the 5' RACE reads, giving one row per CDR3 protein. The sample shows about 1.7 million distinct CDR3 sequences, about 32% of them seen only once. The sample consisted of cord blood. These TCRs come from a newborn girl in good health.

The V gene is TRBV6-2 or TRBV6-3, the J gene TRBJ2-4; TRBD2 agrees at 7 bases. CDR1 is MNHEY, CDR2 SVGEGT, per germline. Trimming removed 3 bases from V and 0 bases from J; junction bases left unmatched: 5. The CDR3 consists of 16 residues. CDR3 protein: CASSYSGSLAKNIQYF. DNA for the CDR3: TGTGCCAGCAGTTATAGCGGGTCTCTAGCCAAAAACATTCAGTACTTC.

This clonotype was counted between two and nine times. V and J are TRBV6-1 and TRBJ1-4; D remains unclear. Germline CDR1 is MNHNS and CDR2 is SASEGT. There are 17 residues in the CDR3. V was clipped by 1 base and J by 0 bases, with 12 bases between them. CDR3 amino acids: CASSEVPTSPTNEKLFF. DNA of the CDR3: TGTGCCAGCAGTGAAGTCCCCACCAGCCCAACTAATGAAAAACTGTTTTTT.

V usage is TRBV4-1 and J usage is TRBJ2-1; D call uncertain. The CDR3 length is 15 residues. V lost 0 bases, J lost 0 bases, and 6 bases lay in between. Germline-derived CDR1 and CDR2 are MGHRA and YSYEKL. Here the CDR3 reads CASSQEVLSYNEQFF. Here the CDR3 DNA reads TGCGCCAGCAGCCAAGAAGTACTCTCCTACAATGAGCAGTTCTTC.

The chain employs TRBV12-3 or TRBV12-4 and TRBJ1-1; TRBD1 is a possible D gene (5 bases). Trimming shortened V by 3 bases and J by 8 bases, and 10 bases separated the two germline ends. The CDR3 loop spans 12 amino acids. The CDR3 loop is CASSFSRGEAFF. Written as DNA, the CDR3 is TGTGCCAGCAGTTTCTCTCGGGGGGAAGCTTTCTTT.

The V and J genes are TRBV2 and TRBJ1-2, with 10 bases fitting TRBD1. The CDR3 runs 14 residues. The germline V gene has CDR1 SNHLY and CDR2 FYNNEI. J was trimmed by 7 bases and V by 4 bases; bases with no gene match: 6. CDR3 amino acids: CASSGDRGRPGYTF. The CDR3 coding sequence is TGTGCCAGCAGTGGAGACAGGGGGCGCCCTGGCTACACCTTC.

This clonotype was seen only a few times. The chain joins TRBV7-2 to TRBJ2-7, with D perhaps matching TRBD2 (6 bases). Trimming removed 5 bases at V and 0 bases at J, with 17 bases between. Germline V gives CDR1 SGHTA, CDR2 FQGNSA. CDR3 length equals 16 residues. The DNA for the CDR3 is TGTGCCAGCAGCCTTCCCCAAGGCGGGGTCTCCTACGAGCAGTACTTC. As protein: CASSLPQGGVSYEQYF.

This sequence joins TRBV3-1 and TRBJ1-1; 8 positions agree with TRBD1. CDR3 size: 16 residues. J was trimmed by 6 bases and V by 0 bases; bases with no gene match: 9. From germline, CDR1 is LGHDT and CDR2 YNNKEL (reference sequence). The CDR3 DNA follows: TGTGCCAGCAGCCAAGAAACAGGGGGGGGAATCGCTGAAGCTTTCTTT. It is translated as CASSQETGGGIAEAFF.

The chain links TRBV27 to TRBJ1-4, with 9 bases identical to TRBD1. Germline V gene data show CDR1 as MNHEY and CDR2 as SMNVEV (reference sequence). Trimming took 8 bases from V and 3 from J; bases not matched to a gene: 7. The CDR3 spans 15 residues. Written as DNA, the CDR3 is TGTGCCAGCGGGTCACAGGGGGCGGCTAATGAAAAACTGTTTTTT. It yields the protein CASGSQGAANEKLFF.

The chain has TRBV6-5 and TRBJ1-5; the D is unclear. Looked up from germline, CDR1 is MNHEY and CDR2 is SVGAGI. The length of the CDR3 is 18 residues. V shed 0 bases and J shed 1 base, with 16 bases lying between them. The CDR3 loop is CASSYSSRNRGSNQPQHF. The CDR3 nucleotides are TGTGCCAGCAGTTACTCTTCGCGTAACCGAGGGAGCAATCAGCCCCAGCATTTT.

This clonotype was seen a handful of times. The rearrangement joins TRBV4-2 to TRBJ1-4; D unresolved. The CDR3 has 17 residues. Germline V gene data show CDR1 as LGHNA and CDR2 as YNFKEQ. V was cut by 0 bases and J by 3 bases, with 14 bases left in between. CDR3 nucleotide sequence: TGTGCCAGCAGCCAAGAGGAAACATCGGTCTCTAATGAAAAACTGTTTTTT. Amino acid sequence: CASSQEETSVSNEKLFF.

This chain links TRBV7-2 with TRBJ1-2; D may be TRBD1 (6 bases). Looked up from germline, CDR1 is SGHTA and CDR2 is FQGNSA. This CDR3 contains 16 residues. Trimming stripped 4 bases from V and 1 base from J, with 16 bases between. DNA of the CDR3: TGTGCCAGCAGCTCCCAAGGGGGGTTGTTTAACTATGGCTACACCTTC. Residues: CASSSQGGLFNYGYTF.

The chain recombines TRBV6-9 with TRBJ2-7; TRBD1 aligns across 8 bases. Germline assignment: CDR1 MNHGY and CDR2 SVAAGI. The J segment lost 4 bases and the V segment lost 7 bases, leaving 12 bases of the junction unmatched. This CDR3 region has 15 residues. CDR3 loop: CASTLRDRSPYEQYF. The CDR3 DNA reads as TGTGCCAGCACTCTCCGGGACAGGTCTCCTTACGAGCAGTACTTC.

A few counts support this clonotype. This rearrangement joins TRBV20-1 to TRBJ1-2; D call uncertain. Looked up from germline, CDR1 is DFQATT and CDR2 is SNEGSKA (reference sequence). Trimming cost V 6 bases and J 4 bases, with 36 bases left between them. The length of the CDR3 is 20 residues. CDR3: CSAMGGSRSSRFAGSYGYTF. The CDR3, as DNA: TGCAGTGCCATGGGAGGCAGTCGATCCTCCCGTTTTGCGGGTAGCTATGGCTACACCTTC.

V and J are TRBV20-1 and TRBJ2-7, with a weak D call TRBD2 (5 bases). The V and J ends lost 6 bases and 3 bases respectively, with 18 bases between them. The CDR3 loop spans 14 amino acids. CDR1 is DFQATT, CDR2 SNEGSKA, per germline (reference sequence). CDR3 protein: CSAGPDYFYYEQYF. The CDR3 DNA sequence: TGCAGTGCAGGGCCCGACTATTTCTACTACGAGCAGTACTTC.

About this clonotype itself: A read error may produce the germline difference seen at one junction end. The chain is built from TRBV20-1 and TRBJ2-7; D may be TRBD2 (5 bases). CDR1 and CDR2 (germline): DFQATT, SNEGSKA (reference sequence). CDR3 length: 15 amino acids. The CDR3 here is CSDRALPSSPYERYF. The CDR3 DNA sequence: TGCAGTGATAGAGCCCTTCCTAGCAGCCCCTACGAGCGGTACTTC.

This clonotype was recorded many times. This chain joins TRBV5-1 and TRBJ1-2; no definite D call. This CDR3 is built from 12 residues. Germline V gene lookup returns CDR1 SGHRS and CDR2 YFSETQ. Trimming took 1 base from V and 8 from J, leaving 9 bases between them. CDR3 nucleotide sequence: TGCGCCAGCAGCTTGAGTGCGGAAGGCTACACCTTC. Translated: CASSLSAEGYTF.

The CDR3 DNA sequence: TGTGCCAGCAGCCGGACAGGAAACATGCAGTACTTC. Translation: CASSRTGNMQYF. This chain links TRBV3-1 with TRBJ2-7; 7 nucleotides line up with TRBD1. The germline gives CDR1 LGHDT, CDR2 YNNKEL (reference sequence). CDR3 length equals 12 residues. The V segment lost 4 bases and the J segment 9 bases; nucleotides outside the gene matches: 6.

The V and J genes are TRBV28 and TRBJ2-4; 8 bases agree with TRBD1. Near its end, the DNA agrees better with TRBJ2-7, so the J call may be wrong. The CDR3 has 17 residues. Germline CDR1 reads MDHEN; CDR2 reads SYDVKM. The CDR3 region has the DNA TGTGCCAGCAGTTCCCCGGTCCAGGGGGCCATAACCTACGAGCAGTACTTC. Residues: CASSSPVQGAITYEQYF.

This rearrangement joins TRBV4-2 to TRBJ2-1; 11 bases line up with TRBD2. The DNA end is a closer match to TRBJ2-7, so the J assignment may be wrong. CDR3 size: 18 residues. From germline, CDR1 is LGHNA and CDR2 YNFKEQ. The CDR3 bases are TGTGCCAGCAGCCAAGGACTAGCGGGGACCAGCTCCTACAATGAGCAGTACTTC. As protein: CASSQGLAGTSSYNEQYF.

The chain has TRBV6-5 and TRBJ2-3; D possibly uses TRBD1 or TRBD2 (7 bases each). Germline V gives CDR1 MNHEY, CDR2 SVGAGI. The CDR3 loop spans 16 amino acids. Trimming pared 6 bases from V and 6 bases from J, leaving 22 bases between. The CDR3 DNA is TGTGCCAGCAGATACACCGGGGCCAGGGGGGGCGATACGCAGTATTTT. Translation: CASRYTGARGGDTQYF.

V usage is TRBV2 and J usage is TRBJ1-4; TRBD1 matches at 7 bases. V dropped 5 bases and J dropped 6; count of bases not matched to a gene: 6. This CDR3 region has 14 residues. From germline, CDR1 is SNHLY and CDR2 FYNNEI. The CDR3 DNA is TGTGCCAGCAGTTCCGACAGGGCGGATGAAAAACTGTTTTTT. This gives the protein CASSSDRADEKLFF.

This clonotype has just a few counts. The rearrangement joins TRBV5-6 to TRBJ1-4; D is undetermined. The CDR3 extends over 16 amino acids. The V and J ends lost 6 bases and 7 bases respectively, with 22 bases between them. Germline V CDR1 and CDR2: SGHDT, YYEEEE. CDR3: CASIPPFGSAGEKLFF. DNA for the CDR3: TGTGCCAGCATCCCTCCCTTTGGTTCCGCGGGTGAAAAACTGTTTTTT.

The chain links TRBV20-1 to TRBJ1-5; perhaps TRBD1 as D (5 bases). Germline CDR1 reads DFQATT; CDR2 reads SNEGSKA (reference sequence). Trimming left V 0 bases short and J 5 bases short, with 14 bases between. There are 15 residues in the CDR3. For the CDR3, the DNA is TGCAGTGCTAGAGACCCGAAACAGGCGCATCAGCCCCAGCATTTT. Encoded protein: CSARDPKQAHQPQHF.

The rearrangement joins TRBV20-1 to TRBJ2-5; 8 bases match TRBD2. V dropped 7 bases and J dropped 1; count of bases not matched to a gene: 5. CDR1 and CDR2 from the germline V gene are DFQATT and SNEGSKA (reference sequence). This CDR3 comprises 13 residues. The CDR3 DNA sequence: TGCAGTGTCGAGCGGGAGTCCCAAGAGACCCAGTACTTC. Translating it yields CSVERESQETQYF.

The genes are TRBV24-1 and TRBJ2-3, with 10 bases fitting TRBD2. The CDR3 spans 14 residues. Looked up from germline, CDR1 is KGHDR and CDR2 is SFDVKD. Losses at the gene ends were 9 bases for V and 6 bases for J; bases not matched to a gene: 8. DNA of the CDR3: TGTGCCACCGGATCTAGCGGGGGAACCGATACGCAGTATTTT. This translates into CATGSSGGTDTQYF.

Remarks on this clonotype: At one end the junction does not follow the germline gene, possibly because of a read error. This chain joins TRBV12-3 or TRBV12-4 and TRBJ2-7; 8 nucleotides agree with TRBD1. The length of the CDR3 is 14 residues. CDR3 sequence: CASSARDRPYVQYF. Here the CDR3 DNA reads TGTGCCAGCAGTGCGCGGGACAGGCCCTACGTGCAGTACTTC.

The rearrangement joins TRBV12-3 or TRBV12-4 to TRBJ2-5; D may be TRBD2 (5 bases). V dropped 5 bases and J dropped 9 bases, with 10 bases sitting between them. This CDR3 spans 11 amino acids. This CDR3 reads CASSPRVAQYF. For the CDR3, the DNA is TGTGCCAGCAGTCCGAGGGTTGCCCAGTACTTC.

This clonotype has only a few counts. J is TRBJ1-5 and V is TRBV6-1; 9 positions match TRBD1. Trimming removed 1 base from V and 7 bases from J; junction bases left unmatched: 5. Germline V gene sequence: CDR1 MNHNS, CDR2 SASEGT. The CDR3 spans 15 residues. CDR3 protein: CASSEGDRARQPQHF. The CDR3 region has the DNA TGTGCCAGCAGTGAAGGGGACAGGGCGCGCCAGCCCCAGCATTTT.

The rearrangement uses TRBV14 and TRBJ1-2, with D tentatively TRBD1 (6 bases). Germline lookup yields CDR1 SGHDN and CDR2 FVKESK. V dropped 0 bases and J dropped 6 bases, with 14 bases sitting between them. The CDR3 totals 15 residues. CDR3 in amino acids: CASSQDGYGGHGYTF. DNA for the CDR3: TGTGCCAGCAGCCAAGATGGCTACGGGGGGCATGGCTACACCTTC.

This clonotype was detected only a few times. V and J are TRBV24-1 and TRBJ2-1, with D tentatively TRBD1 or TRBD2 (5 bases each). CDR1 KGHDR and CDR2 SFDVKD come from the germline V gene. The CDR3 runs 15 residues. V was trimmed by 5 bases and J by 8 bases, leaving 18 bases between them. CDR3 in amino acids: CATSVSGTRTDEQFF. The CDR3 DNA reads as TGTGCCACCAGTGTTTCGGGGACCCGGACCGATGAGCAGTTCTTC.

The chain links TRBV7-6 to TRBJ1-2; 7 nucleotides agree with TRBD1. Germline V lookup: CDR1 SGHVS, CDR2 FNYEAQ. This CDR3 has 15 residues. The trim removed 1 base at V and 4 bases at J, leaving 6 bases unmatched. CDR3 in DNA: TGTGCCAGCAGCTTAGAAGCGGGACAGTCCTATGGCTACACCTTC. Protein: CASSLEAGQSYGYTF.

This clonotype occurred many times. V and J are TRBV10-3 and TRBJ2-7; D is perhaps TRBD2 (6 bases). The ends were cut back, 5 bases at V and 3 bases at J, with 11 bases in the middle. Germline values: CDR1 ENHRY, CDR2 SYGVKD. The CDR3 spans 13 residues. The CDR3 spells CAISLGGDYEQYF. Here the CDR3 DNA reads TGTGCCATCAGTCTCGGGGGAGACTACGAGCAGTACTTC.